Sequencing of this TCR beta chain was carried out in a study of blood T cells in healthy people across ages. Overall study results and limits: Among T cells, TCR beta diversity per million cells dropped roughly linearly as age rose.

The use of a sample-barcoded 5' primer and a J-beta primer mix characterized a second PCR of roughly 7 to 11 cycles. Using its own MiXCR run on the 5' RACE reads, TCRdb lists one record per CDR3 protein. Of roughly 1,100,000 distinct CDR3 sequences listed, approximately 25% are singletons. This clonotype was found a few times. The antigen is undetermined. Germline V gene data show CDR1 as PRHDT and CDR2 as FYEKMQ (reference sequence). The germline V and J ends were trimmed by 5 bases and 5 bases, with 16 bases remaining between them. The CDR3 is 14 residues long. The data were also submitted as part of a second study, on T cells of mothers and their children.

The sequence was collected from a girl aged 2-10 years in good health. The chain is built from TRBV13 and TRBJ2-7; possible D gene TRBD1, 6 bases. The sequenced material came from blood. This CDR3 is CASSTSGGFNEQYF. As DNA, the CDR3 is TGTGCCAGCAGCACCTCTGGGGGCTTTAACGAGCAGTACTTC.